Shown below are 16 T cell receptor beta chains from a single sample sequenced in a study of blood T cell repertoires in COVID-19. The data were produced by immunoSEQ multiplex PCR, yet TCRdb's version contains in-frame clones alone and is incomplete. The top ten clones hold 25% to 30% of a sample with 100,000 to 150,000 clones, 85% of them seen once. Sequenced input: peripheral blood. These receptors were obtained from a woman older than 75 with acute or convalescent COVID-19.

This clone was seen a single time. The V call is TRBV6-5, the J call TRBJ2-7; 7 bases map to TRBD1. J lost 2 bases, V lost 0 bases, and 7 bases had no gene match. CDR3 length: 16 residues. The germline CDR1 and CDR2 sequences are MNHEY and SVGAGI. Written as DNA, the CDR3 is TGTGCCAGCAGTTACTCTATAAGGGGGCAGGCCTACGAGCAGTACTTC. The encoded protein is CASSYSIRGQAYEQYF.

V gene TRBV5-4 combines with J gene TRBJ1-2; possibly TRBD1 for D (5 bases). Germline lookup yields CDR1 SGHNT and CDR2 YYREEE (reference sequence). Trimming removed 5 bases at V and 12 bases at J, with 23 bases between. CDR3 length: 14 amino acids. DNA of the CDR3: TGTGCCAGCAGGCAGGCAGATGGACAAAGGTTCGACACCTTC. It encodes CASRQADGQRFDTF.

This clone was counted only a few times. The J gene is TRBJ1-1, the V gene TRBV5-1, with 8 bases that match TRBD1. V trimming: 1 base; J trimming: 1 base; junction bases outside the gene matches: 6. Looked up from germline, CDR1 is SGHRS and CDR2 is YFSETQ. The CDR3 is 16 residues long. This chain's CDR3 is CASSLRPGTGNTEAFF. The CDR3 DNA sequence: TGCGCCAGCAGCTTGCGTCCCGGGACAGGGAACACTGAAGCTTTCTTT.

The rearrangement uses TRBV5-4 and TRBJ1-6; D gene ambiguous. The V end was cut by 1 base, the J end by 5 bases, with 4 bases between. CDR3 length: 13 amino acids. CDR1 and CDR2 (germline): SGHNT, YYREEE (reference sequence). CDR3 sequence (DNA): TGTGCCAGCAGCTTGCCGGATAATTCACCCCTCCACTTT. It translates to CASSLPDNSPLHF.

The gene calls are TRBV15 and TRBJ2-2, with D maybe TRBD2 (6 bases). Germline lookup yields CDR1 LNHNV and CDR2 YYDKDF (reference sequence). The CDR3 extends over 16 amino acids. The V and J ends lost 1 base and 1 base respectively, with 10 bases between them. CDR3 sequence reads: CATSRAGTLNTGELFF. The CDR3 DNA reads as TGTGCCACCAGCAGAGCTGGGACTTTGAACACCGGGGAGCTGTTTTTT. The full variable domain, with the rest looked up from reference TRBV15 and TRBJ2-2, is DAMVIQNPRYQVTQFGKPVTLSCSQTLNHNVMYWYQQKSSQAPKLLFHYYDKDFNNEADTPDNFQSRRPNTSFCFLDIRSPGLGDTAMYLCATSRAGTLNTGELFFGEGSRLTVL.

This rearrangement joins TRBV4-2 to TRBJ2-3, with 13 bases aligning to TRBD2. This CDR3 is 17 amino acids long. Germline V lookup: CDR1 LGHNA, CDR2 YNFKEQ. V was pared by 4 bases and J by 3 bases, with 7 bases of the junction left unmatched. This CDR3 reads CASSPGLAGVPTDTQYF. The CDR3 DNA reads TGTGCCAGCAGCCCCGGACTAGCGGGGGTTCCGACAGATACGCAGTATTTT.

J is TRBJ2-4 and V is TRBV14; no clear D gene. Trimming removed 1 base from V and 10 bases from J, with 8 bases in between. Germline CDR1 is SGHDN and CDR2 is FVKESK. This CDR3 contains 12 residues. CDR3 sequence (DNA): TGTGCCAGCAGCCAAGCGGGTCAAATTCAGTACTTC. Encoded protein: CASSQAGQIQYF.

V is TRBV20-1 and J is TRBJ1-1; no clear D. Between the trimmed V and J ends, which lost 2 bases and 7 bases, there was a span of 5 bases. CDR1 is DFQATT and CDR2 is SNEGSKA in the germline V gene (reference sequence). This CDR3 contains 10 residues. CDR3 sequence (DNA): TGCAGTGCTAGATCTTATGAAGCTTTCTTT. Translation: CSARSYEAFF.

The chain has TRBV6-2 or TRBV6-3 and TRBJ1-1, with 8 bases lining up with TRBD1. V lost 5 bases, J lost 1 base, and 6 bases stayed unmatched. This CDR3 spans 15 amino acids. Germline loops: CDR1 MNHEY, CDR2 SVGEGT. The CDR3 DNA follows: TGTGCCAGCAGTCTCCCTGGACAGGGGAACACTGAAGCTTTCTTT. Amino acid sequence: CASSLPGQGNTEAFF.

In its sample, this clone was seen a few times. This chain links TRBV7-2 with TRBJ1-6, with a weak D call TRBD1 (6 bases). Germline lookup yields CDR1 SGHTA and CDR2 FQGNSA. The CDR3 covers 13 residues. Deletions cut 4 bases from V and 10 bases from J, with 11 bases between. The CDR3 loop reads CASSSDRLSPLHF. The CDR3 DNA sequence: TGTGCCAGCAGCTCGGACAGACTCTCACCCCTCCACTTT.

The rearrangement joins TRBV5-1 to TRBJ2-1; 7 bases map to TRBD1. The trim removed 3 bases at V and 8 bases at J, leaving 8 bases unmatched. The CDR3 covers 14 residues. Germline V gene sequence: CDR1 SGHRS, CDR2 YFSETQ. The CDR3 is CASSSRGTDDEQFF. The CDR3 nucleotides read TGCGCCAGCAGCTCGAGGGGGACAGACGATGAGCAGTTCTTC.

This chain's CDR3 is CATSRDSFEAFF. The CDR3 DNA is TGTGCCACCAGCAGAGATTCCTTTGAAGCTTTCTTT. This chain links TRBV15 with TRBJ1-1, with no clear D. This CDR3 is built from 12 residues. V was clipped by 0 bases and J by 7 bases, with 6 bases between them. Germline V lookup: CDR1 LNHNV, CDR2 YYDKDF (reference sequence).

This clone was detected a few times. This sequence joins TRBV9 and TRBJ1-6; D might be TRBD1 (5 bases). The CDR3 loop spans 16 amino acids. Germline CDR1 SGDLS, CDR2 YYNGEE. Trimming stripped 0 bases from V and 7 bases from J, with 14 bases between. As DNA, the CDR3 is TGTGCCAGCAGCGTAGCCGCAGGGTCGAGGAATTCACCCCTCCACTTT. Translation: CASSVAAGSRNSPLHF.

The chain combines TRBV9 with TRBJ1-3; 8 nucleotides match TRBD1. CDR1 is SGDLS and CDR2 is YYNGEE in the germline V gene. The CDR3 sequence is 17 residues long. Trimming removed 4 bases from V and 0 bases from J; junction bases left unmatched: 9. The CDR3 DNA is TGTGCCAGCAGCAAAAGACAGGGGCCCCACTCTGGAAACACCATATATTTT. Residues: CASSKRQGPHSGNTIYF.

The chain uses TRBV18 and TRBJ2-1, with D possibly matching TRBD1 (5 bases). The ends were cut back, 2 bases at V and 4 bases at J, with 9 bases in the middle. This CDR3 is 14 amino acids long. Germline values: CDR1 KGHSH, CDR2 LQKENI. The CDR3 region has the DNA TGTGCCAGCTCACCAGCAGGGATTTACAATGAGCAGTTCTTC. Protein product: CASSPAGIYNEQFF. The complete variable domain, with remaining parts taken from reference TRBV18 and TRBJ2-1, reads NAGVMQNPRHLVRRRGQEARLRCSPMKGHSHVYWYRQLPEEGLKFMVYLQKENIIDESGMPKERFSAEFPKEGPSILRIQQVVRGDSAAYFCASSPAGIYNEQFFGPGTRLTVL.

V and J are TRBV5-8 and TRBJ2-7, with 7 bases fitting TRBD1. V shed 3 bases, J shed 3 bases, and the junction held 18 bases outside the gene matches. The CDR3 consists of 18 residues. CDR1 SGHTS and CDR2 YDEGEE come from the germline V gene. CDR3 sequence reads: CASSSTRTGKVARYEQYF. DNA of the CDR3: TGTGCCAGCAGCTCAACGCGGACAGGAAAGGTCGCTCGCTACGAGCAGTACTTC.